This record covers a single T cell receptor (beta chain). Its antigen target is currently unknown. No much larger clonotype is one base removed from it; base qualities were not supplied. The cohort consisted of some 670 healthy bone marrow donors. At the time of sampling, all cohort members were nominally healthy, though unrecorded immune exposures were likely present. The donor was CMV seropositive and belonged to the group of 250 to 300 seropositive cohort members. Every donor gave a peripheral blood sample, and the peripheral blood mononuclear cells from that sample were used for TCR beta sequencing. Genomic DNA extraction from the blood cell samples was performed with the Qiagen DNeasy Blood Extraction Kit. This record belongs to a study of cytomegalovirus exposure and HLA in healthy donors (dated by TCRdb to about 2017). In terms of the full investigation: According to an earlier analysis of around 600 of the donors, about 179 million T cells yielded 120 million or so unique TCR beta sequences and roughly 280 Gb of sequence data. Approximately 310 gigabases of sequencing data and tens of millions of unique TCR sequences made up an early release that covered several hundred HLA-typed donors. The genetic ancestry cluster associated with self-reported Caucasian donors included approximately 85% of the roughly 380 genotyped donors. The study was designed to test whether signatures of past pathogen exposure could be identified by cataloging public T cell receptors. Using immunosequencing, the study profiled T cell repertoires from some 670 subjects and related those repertoires to cytomegalovirus serostatus. Along with the roughly 610-subject first cohort, a separate validation cohort of over a hundred different subjects was used. To predict cytomegalovirus infection status, the study brought together high-throughput TCR immunosequencing, statistical association of individual TCRs with disease status, and machine learning. To study patterns of TCR occurrence, a later analysis re-analyzed previously published TCR beta repertoires from under 750 donors and added high-resolution HLA genotyping. Rather than drawing on any new phenotypic data, the later analysis identified candidate immune exposures from TCR beta sequences and the way those sequences occurred across donors. An earlier analysis of 587 of the donors used high-throughput TCR beta sequencing to judge whether each TCR beta V gene segment behaved as functional or pseudogenic. Donor age, sex, ethnicity and CMV serostatus were compiled together with the repertoire data. A later genetic analysis used genome-wide SNP genotypes for about three fifths of the 666 donors, treating that subset as a discovery cohort. All discovery cohort repertoires had been generated on a single sequencing platform. Class I and class II HLA loci were covered by the typing at four-digit resolution. The number of typed donors differed by locus: about 620-640 for A, B, C, DRB1 and DQB1; 522 for DQA1; about 600 for DPA1; and around 450 for DPB1. Because of strong linkage in the cohort, roughly five DR-DQ haplotypes were treated as single units for association and clustering. Among about 400 genotyped donors of the cohort, an average of approximately 240,000 unique TCR beta nucleotide sequences was sequenced per donor, of which about 18% were non-productive. The paper as a whole reports these results and caveats: Because HLA typing was unavailable for some donors at each locus, only the typed subset was used in association tests. Correlated functional status among segregating V segments might reflect linkage disequilibrium, but an unknown experimental factor could not be ruled out. In the study, 150 to 200 TCR beta chains were listed as associated with cytomegalovirus. Most TCR sequences were seen in very few donors, while some public TCRs were found in many individuals. The authors suggested that the approach could potentially be extended to other disease states and immunological phenotypes. In a later genetic analysis, a missense DCLRE1C variant was associated with V-gene and J-gene trimming of TCR beta chains, and the association was replicated in an independent cohort. When HLA alleles, especially DR and DQ, strongly co-occurred, attributing TCR associations to individual alleles was difficult. In both the original and validation cohorts, the classifier was reported to diagnose cytomegalovirus status with high specificity and sensitivity. The only immune exposure information available for the cohort was CMV serostatus. Most CMV-associated TCR beta chains appeared to be HLA-restricted in a later analysis, and the HLA associations seemed to be driven largely by CMV exposure. A later analysis found that TCR association rates varied across HLA loci, with DRB1 alleles showing the most associated TCRs and HLA-C alleles the fewest. Specific HLA alleles were associated with roughly 16,000 TCR beta sequences at a false discovery rate of 0.05 in a later analysis. In an earlier analysis of around 600 of the donors, most TCR beta V segments were observed in productive rearrangements about 87% or about 30% of the time, broadly matching IMGT annotations. Sequencing depth was assumed to be roughly uniform across donors in the presence/absence analyses, though that assumption may not hold. Only TCR beta chains were sequenced in this cohort, and the absence of alpha or paired-chain data limited detectable features. A later analysis reported that several top co-occurrence clusters appeared linked to parvovirus B19, influenza, CMV and Epstein-Barr virus. The sequencing pipeline was judged likely to have produced a cluster of highly shared sequence variants as a technical artifact. A further reported finding was that TCR beta sequences accurately predicted the HLA-A and HLA-B alleles for most subjects in the first cohort. Because counts were too low, roughly 16 rarely observed V segments, including chromosome 9 orphons, were excluded from the earlier analysis of several hundred of the donors. Compared with the 666-donor mean, donors in an Asian-associated ancestry cluster had fewer N-insertions in productive TCRs, according to a later genetic analysis. In a later analysis, HLA-associated TCR beta chains showed more clonal expansion and lower generation probabilities than non-associated chains that were equally common. The 87-base-pair reads could not distinguish some IMGT-functional V segments, including TRBV6-2 and TRBV6-3, so those segments were excluded. In vitro tests confirmed that a few of the cytomegalovirus-associated TCR beta chains recognize cytomegalovirus antigens.

V ends up 5 bases short and J 9 bases short, with an unmatched junction base count of 13. Per the germline V gene, SGHTA is the CDR1 and FQGTGA is the CDR2. The CDR3 sequence holds 15 residues, the cysteine and phenylalanine included. The read is trimmed to its CDR3 DNA, 45 bases read in frame from base 1. The library was made by the immunoSEQ multiplex PCR assay. For the multiplex PCR, a mixture combining 60 forward primers for TCR Vbeta segments and 13 reverse primers for TCR Jbeta segments was used. Amplification of the CDR3 region of rearranged TCR beta genes was performed with a multiplex PCR assay on genomic DNA. The amplified TCR beta libraries were sequenced on the Illumina HiSeq System as 87-base-pair reads. The authors' analysis ran thus. In a later analysis, roughly 80 million unique TCR beta chains were counted across the 500 to 700 repertoires, and about 9.9 million of these chains were shared by at least two donors. To remove PCR and sequencing errors, raw reads were error-corrected and collapsed into unique sequences using a nearest-neighbor algorithm that merged closely related sequences. Alignment of CDR3 sequences to IMGT reference sequences was used to assign V, D and J gene segments. For a sequence to be retained, at least a six-nucleotide match to both a V gene segment and a J gene segment was required. Rearrangements were called productive when the CDR3 lacked stop codons and stayed in frame with V and J; all others were non-productive. Following IMGT convention, CDR3 was defined as the stretch from the second conserved V-encoded cysteine up to the conserved J-encoded phenylalanine. In an earlier analysis of roughly 580 of the donors, sequences lacking an unambiguous match to a single V gene segment were excluded. In an earlier analysis of several hundred of the donors, V segments were called functional above 56.7% productive rearrangements and were called segregating when the between-donor standard deviation exceeded 5%. A statistical classification framework was built to diagnose cytomegalovirus status from the catalog of TCR beta chain sequences. V and J gene assignment, in a later analysis, came from comparing TCR nucleotide sequences with IMGT/GENE-DB human TR gene sequences. A later analysis assigned CDR3 sequences and most-parsimonious VDJ recombination scenarios with the TCRdist pipeline. In a later analysis, each TCR beta chain was defined by its CDR3 amino acid sequence together with its V-gene family, and reads lacking a unique V-gene family were excluded. In a later analysis, around 650 highly shared, low-generation-probability nucleotide sequences were removed to address suspected cross-contamination and a sequencing artifact. In a later analysis, a clonal expansion index was calculated for each public chain from normalized within-repertoire ranks of inferred template counts. In a later analysis, generation probabilities were computed with a VDJ recombination model fitted to out-of-frame rearrangements, and the resulting probabilities were checked against IGoR. In a later analysis, hypergeometric tests were used to score TCR-TCR, TCR-HLA and TCR-CMV co-occurrence, with a repertoire-size bias correction applied to TCR pairs. To estimate false discovery rates, a later analysis permuted the HLA or CMV assignments 20 times. In a later analysis, co-occurring TCRs were grouped using DBSCAN, with TCRdist sequence similarity added in when clustering inside HLA-allele-positive subsets. Repertoires with fewer than 30,000 or more than 120,000 public chains were left out of co-occurrence clustering, as were a handful of repertoires with anomalous nucleotide sharing. What TCRdb holds here is the immuneACCESS table cut down to in-frame rearrangements. Part of the clones is not present; checked against another copy, under half of the missing clones reflect an unresolved V gene, and the others are unexplained. D and trimming come from the DNA, and the V and J calls and clone size come from that table. This sample has approximately 61,000 clones in its table, and over 70% of those were observed once. Roughly half of the sample is taken by the ten largest.

Sequencing was done on a sample of PBMCs. The TCR originated in a middle-aged man in good health and CMV-seropositive. The rearrangement combines TRBV7-3 with TRBJ2-1, with 7 junctional bases fitting TRBD1. The CDR3 region: CASSKTGAVAGEQFF. The DNA sequence is as follows: TGTGCCAGCAGCAAAACAGGGGCGGTAGCTGGTGAGCAGTTCTTC.